This T cell receptor beta chain was identified during a study of cytotoxic CD8 clonotypes in ibrutinib-treated CLL. Notes on the study in general: Clonality was elevated at ibrutinib response and had returned toward baseline at progression.

In the case of this clone: Its antigen is unidentified.

V was cut by 0 bases and J by 11 bases, with 13 bases left in between. CDR1 is LNHNV, CDR2 YYDKDF, per germline (reference sequence). This CDR3 comprises 13 residues. The sequencing depth, 1 in 200,000 to 1 in 1 million T cells, was the target. Repertoires were generated with immunoSEQ multiplex PCR, while TCRdb's copy carries only in-frame clones and drops some. The sample shows roughly 97,000 clones, around 73% of them seen only once. This clonotype originated in a human donor with chronic lymphocytic leukemia. Sequenced material: PBMCs, taken after 12 months of ibrutinib treatment. The J gene is TRBJ1-1, the V gene TRBV15, with D unresolved. The CDR3: CATSRDVSGEAFF. The CDR3 nucleotides are TGTGCCACCAGCAGAGATGTTTCCGGGGAGGCTTTCTTT.